This T cell receptor beta chain came from a study of blood T cell repertoires in COVID-19. Study information: The United States, Italy and Spain provided the acute and convalescent COVID-19 samples. Sources were T cells, B-cell-depleted T cells, or PBMCs; the material itself was cDNA or gDNA.

The germline gives CDR1 LGHNA, CDR2 YSLEER. V was cut by 1 base and J by 0 bases, with 6 bases left in between. The CDR3 sequence is 15 residues long. Source study methods: The assay estimated nucleated cells by amplifying reference gene primers. Repertoires were generated with immunoSEQ multiplex PCR, while TCRdb's copy carries only in-frame clones and drops some. Clone size and V and J calls were adopted from that table, with D and trimming inferred from the DNA. The sample has about 210,000 clones, about 88% seen once. The chain carries TRBV4-3 and TRBJ2-2; D not certain. The TCR originated in a man aged 65 to 79 with acute or convalescent COVID-19. The sequencing sample was made of peripheral blood. CDR3 DNA: TGCGCCAGCAGCCAAGTTCAATCGAACACCGGGGAGCTGTTTTTT. This encodes CASSQVQSNTGELFF.